The rows below give T cell receptor beta chains drawn from one sample of a study of T-cell reconstitution after alpha-beta-depleted transplantation in children. TCRdb reprocessed the PCR reads via MiXCR and lists one record per CDR3 protein. Of about 500,000 distinct CDR3 sequences in the sample, 32% were seen once. This specimen was PBMCs from the stem cell graft donor, taken from the stem cell graft. These receptors originate from a human donor who donated a stem cell graft to a child with aplastic anemia. CDR3s include the opening cysteine and the closing phenylalanine or tryptophan. The order of the fields is J gene, D gene, clone size, V gene, CDR3 DNA, CDR3 protein. A D gene is named only where the DNA matches it firmly. Clone size appears in some rows only: once, few, many, or a class for an expanded clone.

TRBJ2-1,TRBD2,NA,TRBV12-3/TRBV12-4,TGTGCCAGCAGGACGGGACTAGCGGGAGTTATGTACAATGAGCAGTTCTTC,CASRTGLAGVMYNEQFF
TRBJ1-4,NA,NA,TRBV7-9,TGTGCCAGCAGCTTGGACGGGCCGGGTAATGAAAAACTGTTTTTT,CASSLDGPGNEKLFF
TRBJ2-6,TRBD1,NA,TRBV9,TGTGCCAGCAGCGCCAGACGGGACAGGGTAGTTGGGGCCAACGTCCTGACTTTC,CASSARRDRVVGANVLTF
TRBJ2-1,NA,NA,TRBV12-3/TRBV12-4,TGTGCCAGCAGTTTAGGGGCCACGTACAATGAGCAGTTCTTC,CASSLGATYNEQFF
TRBJ1-2,NA,NA,TRBV20-1,TGCAGTTCGGGGGATGGCTACACCTTC,CSSGDGYTF
TRBJ2-1,TRBD1,few,TRBV29-1,TGCAGCGTCGAGTACTCAGGGCAGGGGGCCTACAATGAGCAGTTCTTC,CSVEYSGQGAYNEQFF
TRBJ1-4,TRBD1,NA,TRBV6-5,TGTGCCAGCAGTTACGGCCAGGGGGATAGGCAAAAACTGTTTTTT,CASSYGQGDRQKLFF
TRBJ1-2,NA,few,TRBV6-5,TGTGCCAGCAGTTCCGGGGGCAGGCGGAACTATGGCTACACCTTC,CASSSGGRRNYGYTF
TRBJ2-1,NA,NA,TRBV5-1,TGCGCCAGCAGCTCGACCGCGGGTGGCTCCTACAATGAGCAGTTCTTC,CASSSTAGGSYNEQFF
TRBJ2-7,NA,NA,TRBV9,TGTGCCAGCAGCGAGACCCCTGGAGCCGCCTACGAGCAGTACTTC,CASSETPGAAYEQYF
TRBJ2-3,NA,few,TRBV20-1,TGCAGTGCGGGATTGACTAGCACAGATACGCAGTATTTT,CSAGLTSTDTQYF
TRBJ2-7,TRBD2,NA,TRBV19,TGTGCCAGTACCCTCACAGCGGGAGGGCCTTACGAGCAGTACTTC,CASTLTAGGPYEQYF
TRBJ1-1,TRBD1,NA,TRBV6-2/TRBV6-3,TGTGCCAGCAGTTTTCCAACAGGGGCAGCTTTCTTT,CASSFPTGAAFF
TRBJ1-5,TRBD1,NA,TRBV27,TGTGCCAGCAGTTCGGGACAGCTCAGCAATCAGCCCCAGCATTTT,CASSSGQLSNQPQHF